This T cell receptor (beta chain) was profiled in a study of shared clonotypes between healthy human individuals. The CDR3 runs to 13 residues. From germline, CDR1 is MNHNS and CDR2 SASEGT. Between the trimmed V and J ends, which lost 4 bases and 6 bases, there was a span of 10 bases. For unsorted PBMC, roughly 0.3 ug DNA per replicate equaled around 27,000 T cell genomes. Original methodology: Owing to the provision of junction-only sequences devoid of quality scores by immunoSEQ, filtering differed. Here immunoSEQ multiplex PCR was the method, and the copy in TCRdb shows in-frame clones only, minus some. V, J and clone size reflect that table, while D and trimming were determined from the DNA. The sample has about 470,000 clones; roughly 77% are singletons. Donors, without exception, were Caucasian adults residing in Nashville, Tennessee.

This chain uses TRBV6-1 with TRBJ1-5, with D unclear. The material sequenced was PBMCs. The sequence was obtained from a woman between 40 and 55 years old in good health. Some clones in this sample may be carry-over from other donors' samples. The CDR3 here is CASSGEMGQPQHF. As DNA, the CDR3 is TGTGCCAGCAGTGGTGAAATGGGTCAGCCCCAGCATTTT.